This T cell receptor (beta chain) emerged from a study of blood T cells in healthy people across ages (dated by TCRdb to between 2014 and 2017). Context from the whole study: In model experiments, roughly one uniquely barcoded TCR beta cDNA molecule per two T cells was captured by template switching. Using deep sequencing normalized with unique cDNA molecular identifiers, the study measured how TCR beta repertoire diversity changes with age. Donors were grouped into four age groups: young (average approximately 15 years), middle-aged (about 38), aged (around 62) and long-lived (approximately 81). To avoid experimental bias, donors of different ages were spread randomly across the sequencing lanes. Using the same blood draw, the study looked at two additional independent replicas of 1 million unique cDNA reads for two donors, one aged 18 to 29 and the other aged 80 or older. General conclusions and limits of the study: Because the CMV infection status of the donors was unknown, age-related changes in expanded clonotypes may potentially have been confounded. Observed TCR beta diversity per million T cells fell roughly linearly with age, and a significant reduction was already apparent by age around 36. Bulk unsorted PBMC profiling prevented conclusive comparison of naive and antigen-experienced compartments. Total diversity estimates from one million sequenced T cells were considered lower bounds and underestimates. A strong correlation was found between observed TCR beta diversity and the percentage of naive T cells measured by flow cytometry. Compared with the aged group, the long-lived group had more naive CD4+ T cells, fewer expanded clones and increased TCR diversity, suggesting age selection.

This clonotype has a handful of counts. The clone's antigen remains unknown. No much larger clone exists at a distance of one base, and base qualities are not known. Cut back by 4 bases and 3 bases, the V and J ends lie 12 bases apart. CDR1 and CDR2, looked up from the germline V gene, are SNHLY and FYNNEI. The CDR3 starts with the cysteine, ends with the phenylalanine, and has 14 residues. Left in the record is the CDR3 DNA by itself, 42 bases read in frame from the first base. Receptor amplification or capture employed 5' RACE. The reads were generated on an Illumina HiSeq 2500. A second roughly 7 to 11 cycle PCR used a sample-barcoded 5' primer and a J-beta primer mix. A template-switch 5' adaptor carrying 12 random nucleotides introduced a unique molecular identifier onto each TCR beta cDNA molecule. At least 3 million CDR3-containing paired-end reads were obtained from each sample. All of the RNA was converted into first-strand cDNA using the Mint cDNA synthesis kit, with a TRBC-specific oligonucleotide serving as the primer. Following uracil-DNA glycosylase treatment, all cDNA underwent a first 18-cycle PCR with the universal primers M1SS and BC2_uni_R. In the paper's pipeline: For normalization, 1 million high-quality reads were randomly selected from each sample, with every read carrying a distinct molecular identifier. Instead of being binned into consensus sequences, reads with shared molecular identifiers were discarded. CDR3 identification, clonotype clustering and error correction used MiTCR with a Q25 quality threshold and the strictest error-elimination algorithm. A nonparametric unseen species model with Euler transformation was used to estimate lower-bound total TCR beta diversity. TCRdb applied fastp at Q25 and MiXCR to the public reads, then kept only in-frame beta chains. Rows with a matching CDR3 protein are joined into one entry that keeps the most common DNA and genes. In this record, the V and J calls reflect TCRdb's handling and not the investigators' own analysis. The sample records about 570,000 distinct CDR3 sequences, about 26% of which are singletons. The ten largest clones capture less than 20% of the sample.

Donors were 30 to 45 systemically healthy Caucasian individuals from Russia aged about 6 to 100 years. About 9.8 milliliters of peripheral blood were drawn from each donor into EDTA-treated Vacutainer tubes. PBMCs were isolated by Ficoll-Paque density-gradient centrifugation, with at least 6 million obtained per sample. Trizol reagent was used to extract total RNA from PBMCs, with at least 5.5 micrograms per sample. Naive CD45RAhigh/CD27high T cell percentages were measured by flow cytometry on a PBMC aliquot from every donor. Sequencing was carried out using blood. The sequence joins TRBV2 to TRBJ2-5; the D gene remains uncertain. This clonotype originated in a woman in her 70s in good health. CDR3 reads: CASSAQLGEETQYF. The DNA sequence reads TGTGCCAGCAGTGCGCAACTTGGGGAAGAGACCCAGTACTTC.